The sequence of this T cell receptor (beta chain) was determined in a study of beta chain features in type 1 diabetes (dated by TCRdb to 2016 to 2018). Study-level background: Patients and healthy donors did not differ in mean age, gender distribution, total cell number or subset yield. Regulatory and stem cell-like memory subsets were isolated from only 8 patients and roughly 8 healthy donors, whereas naive and central memory subsets came from all 30 or so donors. The study compared TCRB repertoires of sorted circulating CD4+ T cell subsets between recently diagnosed type 1 diabetes patients and matched healthy donors. A total of roughly 99,000,000 sorted cells were examined across all samples, and the number of cells per subset was strongly correlated with RNA yield.

Paper-wide results and their limitations: In all four CD4+ subsets, TCRB CDR3 length was moderately but significantly shorter in type 1 diabetes patients. At VDJ recombination sites, patients with type 1 diabetes made fewer insertions and deleted more nucleotides, a pattern implying thymic rearrangement abnormalities. HLA sub-analyses involved small numbers of individuals, so any influence of HLA type on TCRB rearrangement remained unresolved. Naive, central memory and regulatory TCRB repertoires appeared to be more alike among patients than among healthy donors. PCR may preferentially amplify shorter templates, but because patient and control samples were amplified and corrected together, any resulting skew would affect both groups equally. Because cDNA rather than genomic DNA was sequenced, highly expressing activated cells could have been over-represented, although no difference in activation and CD3 levels was found between groups.

The High Capacity cDNA Reverse Transcription Kit was used to reverse transcribe all of the isolated RNA, meaning that expressed TCRB transcripts were what got sequenced. Naive, central memory and regulatory T cell samples underwent deep immunoSEQ sequencing, averaging roughly 3.5 million total reads per sample. After sorted cells were lysed in RLT buffer, RNA was extracted with DNase-treated RNeasy Micro or Mini kits, with the choice depending on cell number. To prevent cross-contamination, every cell subset was processed on its own, while patient and healthy donor samples were processed together. The immunoSEQ multiplex PCR was used to amplify TCRB sequences from cDNA, generating 87-bp fragments that spanned the CDR3 region. Sequencing of the amplicons was done on the Illumina HiSeq platform. Under the source paper's analysis protocol: PCR bias was corrected computationally using synthetic template baselines, and reads within Hamming distance 2 were collapsed, with unmergeable singletons discarded. Reads were aligned against IMGT so that V, D and J genes, CDR3 length and insertions or deletions at six rearrangement sites could be assigned. Within each subset, clonotype counts were normalized to sorted cell number, after which true diversity and Gini coefficients were computed with the tcR R package. The overlap coefficient, calculated on TCRB nucleotide sequences, was used to quantify repertoire sharing. This is the immuneACCESS table as TCRdb keeps it, with only in-frame sequences that have V and J called. A part of the clones is gone; compared with another copy, unresolved V genes explain less than half, and the rest is unexplained. That table supplies the V and J calls and clone size; D and trimming were determined from the DNA. This sample gives about 130,000 clones in total; just over 9% of them show up just once. The ten largest clones represent roughly 0.69% of the sample.

As for this clone: The antigen this receptor binds is unknown. No base-level quality is on record; no much larger clone is a single base apart.

Each donor gave one peripheral blood draw, approximately 100 mL on average, collected into heparinised tubes. Using a panel that included CD45RO, CCR7, CD25, CD127, CD95 and CD27, naive, central memory, regulatory and stem cell-like memory CD4+ T cells were sorted on a BD FACSAria II. Purity was above 95% for every sorted population. PBMCs were separated immediately by Lymphoprep density gradient centrifugation and were stained directly, without being cultured. So that batch effects would be minimized, each experiment stained and sorted samples in pairs, pairing one healthy donor with one patient. The sample taken for sequencing was central memory CD4+ T cells from blood. The clonotype originates from a man aged 18-30 years in good health.

The bases read TGTGCCAGCAGTTTAACAATGAATCAGCCCCAGCATTTT. This encodes CASSLTMNQPQHF. The rearranged chain carries TRBV27 and TRBJ1-5; confidence is insufficient to name the D gene. The germline V gene encodes CDR1 MNHEY and CDR2 SMNVEV (reference sequence). V is reduced by 2 bases and J by 4 bases, leaving a spacing of 6 bases between them. Inclusive of the bounding cysteine and phenylalanine, the CDR3 is 13 residues long. CDR3 DNA only is kept here, 39 bases in frame from base 1.